This T cell receptor beta chain was identified in a study of PD-1 blockade in classical Hodgkin lymphoma (dated by TCRdb to about 2020). In the study overall: Nivolumab dosing was 3 mg/kg intravenously every 2 weeks, continuing until either disease progression or unacceptable toxicity. A peripheral blood immune signature of response to PD-1 blockade in classical Hodgkin lymphoma was defined using TCR beta sequencing and CyTOF. Paper-wide results and their limitations: Newly diagnosed patients were reported to have lower baseline TCR diversity than healthy donors, and relapsed/refractory patients were reported to have lower baseline TCR diversity still. Trial patients with a complete response had baseline diversity similar to that of newly diagnosed patients, while partial responders and progressors had significantly lower diversity. A significant rise by C4D1 was seen in CD4+ but not CD8+ TCR diversity (p=0.0027 vs p=0.16), with the rise being most apparent in complete responders (p=0.02). Patients starting nivolumab less than 1 year after ASCT had lower diversity and were excluded from later analyses to avoid confounding by immune reconstitution. The study was restricted to a single clinical trial cohort, and the causes of repertoire differences, possibly disease activity or prior therapy, were left undefined.

The Qiagen DNeasy kit was used to extract genomic DNA from unsorted PBMCs and from the negatively selected CD4+ and CD8+ fractions. Amplification of TCR beta CDR3 regions was done by immunoSEQ multiplex PCR with primers that anneal to V and J segments. A synthetic immune receptor repertoire was used to minimize amplification bias, and any remaining bias was removed computationally after sequencing. Per the original workflow: Repertoire diversity was quantified as the Shannon entropy index using custom Python scripts. The unsorted, CD4+ and CD8+ repertoires were each analyzed separately, with the exception of combined analyses, where CD4+ and CD8+ sequences were merged in silico. A clone was considered expanded if an increase in frequency of at least 2-fold after treatment relative to C1D1 was found, and a pseudocount of 0.5 was applied to clones undetected at baseline. Singleton clones were defined as clones with 0 or 1 copy at C1D1, and non-singleton clones were defined as clones with 2 or more copies. Clones expanded in unsorted samples were annotated as CD4+, CD8+ or unknown by matching protein sequences in sorted samples from the same patient. Wilcoxon tests were applied to paired samples to test diversity changes from C1D1 to C4D1. TCRdb limited this immuneACCESS table to in-frame rearrangements with V and J called. A share of clones is missing; checked studies link under half to unresolved V genes, and the rest is unexplained. V, J and clone size are those of that table, while D and trimming were read from the DNA. Present in this sample are 35,000 to 45,000 clones, about 70% of which were seen just once. The biggest ten clones account for roughly 13% of the sample.

The CDR3 runs 13 residues from the cysteine to the phenylalanine. Just CDR3 DNA is preserved here, 39 bases in frame from base 1. V is cut by 3 bases and J by 6 bases, and the space between the germline ends is 12 bases. As encoded in the germline V gene (reference sequence), CDR1 is SEHNR while CDR2 is FQNEAQ. Of note for this clone: Its specific antigen is unknown. Base qualities are not provided; no much larger clone lies one nucleotide away.

Explained via the paper, the time point label denotes: cycle 2 day 1 (C2D1) of nivolumab. All trial patients had relapsed after autologous stem cell transplantation, with cohorts A, B and C differing in prior brentuximab vedotin exposure. The trial cohort included fewer than 60 patients with relapsed/refractory classical Hodgkin lymphoma, and each patient had a best overall response of complete response, partial response or progressive disease. Trial patients were treated with single-agent nivolumab in the multi-cohort phase II CheckMate 205 trial. An independent review committee assessed best overall response by applying the 2007 International Working Group response criteria. Trial PBMCs were collected immediately before nivolumab initiation (C1D1) and during therapy at cycle 2 day 1 and cycle 4 day 1. Peripheral blood was collected in 8 mL Vacutainer Cell Preparation Tubes, from which PBMCs were isolated by centrifugation and then cryopreserved.

The chain uses TRBV7-9 and TRBJ2-7; the D gene is perhaps TRBD1, from 6 matching bases. The sequences come from peripheral blood mononuclear cells (PBMCs), collected before the second cycle of nivolumab. The TCR sequence derives from a human donor with classical Hodgkin lymphoma. The CDR3 sequence is CASSFGTGREQYF. The nucleotide sequence is TGTGCCAGCAGCTTTGGCACAGGGCGCGAGCAGTACTTC.